A single sample is the source of the 22 T cell receptor beta chains below, sequenced in a study of blood T cells in healthy people across ages. Alongside a J-beta primer mix, a sample-barcoded 5' primer served in a second PCR lasting about 7 to 12 cycles. MiXCR, run by TCRdb on the 5' RACE reads, gives a single entry per CDR3 protein. Altogether 760,000 or so distinct CDR3 sequences are present, 25% being singletons, with the ten largest covering under 9.5%. These data were also reused for a study on T cells of mothers and their children.

The sample taken for sequencing was blood. These receptors came from a boy between 5 and 17 years old in good health.

This clonotype appeared many times. The gene calls are TRBV4-1 and TRBJ1-5, with TRBD1 as a possible D gene (5 bases). V was clipped by 0 bases and J by 6 bases, with 15 bases between them. The CDR3 extends over 16 amino acids. Germline V gives CDR1 MGHRA, CDR2 YSYEKL. The CDR3 DNA reads TGCGCCAGCAGCCAAGATGCGGGGCGTCCGGTTCAGCCCCAGCATTTT. This translates into CASSQDAGRPVQPQHF.

Details on this clonotype: The junction differs from germline at one of its ends, possibly a read error. The chain combines TRBV2 with TRBJ2-3; TRBD1 matches 9 bases. Germline CDR1 SNHLY, CDR2 FYNNEI. The CDR3 has 17 amino acids. As DNA, the CDR3 is TGTGCCAGCACCGATACCCTCGGGACAGGGAAAACAGGTACGCAGTATTTT. It translates to CASTDTLGTGKTGTQYF.

Worth noting for this clonotype: Its ends do not fully match the called genes, so a read error is possible. DNA for the CDR3: TGTGCCAGCAGCGTAGATCCTAGCGGGAGGACTAGCACTGATACGCAGTATTTT. Its translation: CASSVDPSGRTSTDTQYF. The gene calls are TRBV9 and TRBJ2-3, with 11 bases lining up with TRBD2. This CDR3 contains 18 residues. The germline V gene encodes CDR1 SGDLS and CDR2 YYNGEE.

A few counts support this clonotype. The genes are TRBV19 and TRBJ2-1, with D possibly matching TRBD2 (6 bases). The CDR3 covers 14 residues. Trimming removed 10 bases from V and 0 bases from J, with 13 bases in between. Germline V gene data show CDR1 as LNHDA and CDR2 as SQIVND (reference sequence). The CDR3 spells CATTAGSSYNEQFF. DNA for the CDR3: TGTGCCACCACAGCGGGTAGCTCCTACAATGAGCAGTTCTTC.

The chain carries TRBV11-2 and TRBJ2-5, with no clear D. This CDR3 spans 15 amino acids. Trimming removed 1 base at V and 4 bases at J, with 13 bases between. Germline V gives CDR1 SGHAT, CDR2 FQNNGV. CDR3 DNA sequence: TGTGCCAGCAGCTTAGTAGGCCTAGAGTCAGAGACCCAGTACTTC. This gives the protein CASSLVGLESETQYF.

The CDR3 sequence: CASTAEGTGATNEKLFF. CDR3 nucleotides: TGTGCCAGCACGGCAGAAGGGACAGGGGCAACTAATGAAAAACTGTTTTTT. This sequence joins TRBV18 and TRBJ1-4; TRBD1 aligns across 10 bases. This CDR3 region has 17 residues. CDR1 KGHSH and CDR2 LQKENI come from the germline V gene. Trimming cost V 8 bases and J 0 bases; bases outside gene matches: 9.

The chain uses TRBV6-5 and TRBJ2-1; 10 bases are shared with TRBD2. The CDR3 contains 16 residues. Germline V CDR1 and CDR2: MNHEY, SVGAGI. V gave up 2 bases and J gave up 4 bases; unmatched junction bases: 5. Written as DNA, the CDR3 is TGTGCCAGCAGTTACGCGACTAGCGGGTCATACAATGAGCAGTTCTTC. This codes for CASSYATSGSYNEQFF.

The chain employs TRBV29-1 and TRBJ2-5, with 11 bases matching TRBD2. The J call may be in error: the DNA end matches TRBJ2-7 better. CDR1 is SQVTM and CDR2 is ANQGSEA in the germline V gene. This CDR3 contains 13 residues. Here the CDR3 reads CSVDSGGDYEQYF. The CDR3 DNA follows: TGCAGCGTCGATAGCGGGGGGGATTACGAGCAGTACTTC.

This clonotype was seen a few times. CDR3 loop: CASRPRGVSEYEQYF. CDR3 coding DNA: TGTGCCAGCAGGCCCCGTGGGGTTTCGGAATACGAGCAGTACTTC. The chain carries TRBV27 and TRBJ2-7; D unclear. Germline V gene lookup returns CDR1 MNHEY and CDR2 SMNVEV (reference sequence). V dropped 6 bases and J dropped 4 bases, with 19 bases sitting between them. The CDR3 runs to 15 residues.

The chain employs TRBV6-5 and TRBJ2-6; no clear D. CDR3 size: 13 residues. V was cut by 6 bases and J by 2 bases, with 5 bases left in between. Germline values: CDR1 MNHEY, CDR2 SVGAGI. CDR3 residues: CASSTPGANVLTF. For the CDR3, the DNA is TGTGCCAGCAGCACACCTGGGGCCAACGTCCTGACTTTC.

The rearrangement joins TRBV7-3 to TRBJ2-5; D is uncertain. Germline CDR1 SGHTA, CDR2 FQGTGA. The CDR3 runs to 14 residues. Trimming left V 5 bases short and J 0 bases short, with 10 bases between. The CDR3 loop reads CASSPSADQETQYF. The CDR3 nucleotides read TGTGCCAGCAGCCCCTCGGCGGACCAAGAGACCCAGTACTTC.

This clonotype showed up just a few times. The V gene is TRBV24-1, the J gene TRBJ2-2; D perhaps matches TRBD1 (6 bases). CDR3 length: 14 amino acids. Trimming shortened V by 1 base and J by 7 bases, and 9 bases separated the two germline ends. CDR1 is KGHDR and CDR2 is SFDVKD in the germline V gene. The DNA for the CDR3 is TGTGCCACCAGTGATTTCCCGACAGGCGGGGAGCTGTTTTTT. Its protein product is CATSDFPTGGELFF.

V usage is TRBV7-6 and J usage is TRBJ2-7; tentatively, D is TRBD2 (6 bases). CDR3 size: 14 residues. The V end lost 1 base, the J end lost 6 bases, and 13 bases lay between the germline ends. Looked up from germline, CDR1 is SGHVS and CDR2 is FNYEAQ. DNA of the CDR3: TGTGCCAGCAGCTTAGGGGACTGGGCCCGCGAGCAGTACTTC. Translation gives CASSLGDWAREQYF.

This clonotype was observed a few times. The chain has TRBV12-3 or TRBV12-4 and TRBJ1-2; no clear D. Trimming left V 6 bases short and J 0 bases short, with 11 bases between. This CDR3 region has 14 residues. The CDR3 reads CASRKGPSNYGYTF. The CDR3 bases are TGTGCCAGCAGAAAGGGCCCTTCTAACTATGGCTACACCTTC.

About this clonotype itself: A much larger clone differs from this one at a single base, so this may be a read error. This chain joins TRBV3-1 and TRBJ2-5, with D maybe TRBD2 (5 bases). Germline-derived CDR1 and CDR2 are LGHDT and YNNKEL (reference sequence). This CDR3 is 15 amino acids long. Trimming took 0 bases from V and 4 from J, leaving 12 bases between them. CDR3: CASSQDIGGLETQYF. In DNA, the CDR3 is TGTGCCAGCAGCCAAGATATCGGCGGACTAGAGACCCAGTACTTC.

In its sample, this clonotype was seen a few times. The genes are TRBV20-1 and TRBJ1-1; D call uncertain. The CDR3 totals 14 residues. Germline V gene sequence: CDR1 DFQATT, CDR2 SNEGSKA (reference sequence). The V and J ends lost 2 bases and 0 bases respectively, with 10 bases between them. CDR3 region: CSARPNLMNTEAFF. The CDR3 bases are TGCAGTGCTAGACCCAACCTAATGAACACTGAAGCTTTCTTT.

The rearrangement uses TRBV6-6 and TRBJ2-5; D is ambiguous. CDR3 size: 13 residues. The germline V gene encodes CDR1 MNHNY and CDR2 SVGAGI (reference sequence). Deletions cut 6 bases from V and 0 bases from J, with 8 bases between. CDR3 bases: TGTGCCAGCAGGGCTAGGGACCAAGAGACCCAGTACTTC. Translation: CASRARDQETQYF.

The rearrangement links TRBV2 to TRBJ2-5, with TRBD2 matching over 8 bases. Germline CDR1 reads SNHLY; CDR2 reads FYNNEI. The CDR3 is made up of 17 amino acids. Unmatched junction bases numbered 12, after V lost 1 base and J lost 5 bases. For the CDR3, the DNA is TGTGCCAGCAGTGAAGGAGGACTAGCAGACATTTTGGAGACCCAGTACTTC. It yields the protein CASSEGGLADILETQYF.

This rearrangement joins TRBV6-2 or TRBV6-3 to TRBJ1-4; D is ambiguous. The CDR3 sequence is 14 residues long. Germline V lookup: CDR1 MNHEY, CDR2 SVGEGT. V was shortened by 6 bases and J by 6 bases, with 14 bases between the two germline ends. In nucleotides, the CDR3 is TGTGCCAGCAGAGGTAACCTCGCCGATGAAAAACTGTTTTTT. It codes for CASRGNLADEKLFF.

The chain has TRBV10-1 and TRBJ2-1, with D unclear. With the DNA end fitting TRBJ2-5 better, the J assignment may be wrong. The CDR3 runs to 13 residues. The germline CDR1 and CDR2 sequences are WNHNN and SYGVQD (reference sequence). CDR3 nucleotide sequence: TGCGCCAGCAGTGCCCGAGCTCAAGAGACCCAGTACTTC. Residues: CASSARAQETQYF.

The rearrangement joins TRBV12-3 or TRBV12-4 to TRBJ1-2; 9 nucleotides line up with TRBD1. The CDR3 runs 11 residues. With V trimmed by 6 bases and J by 7 bases, 0 bases remained unmatched. CDR3 loop: CASRDRGGYTF. CDR3 bases: TGTGCCAGCAGGGACAGGGGTGGCTACACCTTC.

This clonotype was counted a single time. CDR3 nucleotide sequence: TGCAGTGCTAGAGATCCGTGGCTAGCGGGGGGCTACGAGCAGTACTTC. Its translation is CSARDPWLAGGYEQYF. J is TRBJ2-7 and V is TRBV20-1, with TRBD2 identical over 11 bases. The CDR3 is made up of 16 amino acids. Germline CDR1 and CDR2: DFQATT and SNEGSKA (reference sequence). J was trimmed by 3 bases and V by 0 bases; bases with no gene match: 7.